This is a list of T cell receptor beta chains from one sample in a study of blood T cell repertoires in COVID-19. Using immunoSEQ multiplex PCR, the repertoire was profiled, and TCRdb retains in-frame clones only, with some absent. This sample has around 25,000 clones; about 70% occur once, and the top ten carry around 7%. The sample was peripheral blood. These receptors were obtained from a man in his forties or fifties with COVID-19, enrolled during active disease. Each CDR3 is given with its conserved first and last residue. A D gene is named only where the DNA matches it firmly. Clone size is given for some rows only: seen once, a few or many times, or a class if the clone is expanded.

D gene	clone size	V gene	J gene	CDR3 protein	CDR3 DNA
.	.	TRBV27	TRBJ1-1	CASSLGGRNTEAFF	TGTGCCAGCAGTTTAGGGGGGAGGAACACTGAAGCTTTCTTT
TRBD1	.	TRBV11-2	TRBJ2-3	CASSFDRVTDTQYF	TGTGCCAGCAGTTTCGACAGGGTGACAGATACGCAGTATTTT
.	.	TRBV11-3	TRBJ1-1	CASSLKVWGRGYTEAFF	TGTGCCAGCAGCTTAAAGGTCTGGGGGCGAGGGTACACTGAAGCTTTCTTT
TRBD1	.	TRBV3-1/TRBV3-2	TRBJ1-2	CASSQASDRGEGYTF	TGTGCCAGCAGCCAAGCCTCGGACAGGGGGGAAGGCTACACCTTC
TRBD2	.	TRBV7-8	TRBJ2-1	CASSRGLVYNEQFF	TGTGCCAGCAGCCGAGGACTAGTCTACAATGAGCAGTTCTTC
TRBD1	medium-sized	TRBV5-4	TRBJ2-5	CASSLAGTGFRETQYF	TGTGCCAGCAGCTTGGCCGGGACAGGGTTTCGAGAGACCCAGTACTTC
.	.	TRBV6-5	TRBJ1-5	CASSSQNWQPQHF	TGTGCCAGCAGTTCTCAGAATTGGCAGCCCCAGCATTTT
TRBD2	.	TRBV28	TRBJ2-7	CASSFQLAELSYEQYF	TGTGCCAGCAGTTTCCAACTAGCGGAGCTCTCCTACGAGCAGTACTTC
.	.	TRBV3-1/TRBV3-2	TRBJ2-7	CASSQDGETYEQYF	TGTGCCAGCAGCCAAGACGGAGAAACCTACGAGCAGTACTTC
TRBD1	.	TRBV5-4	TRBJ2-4	CASSGGTGGDKNIQYF	TGTGCCAGCAGCGGAGGGACAGGGGGGGACAAAAACATTCAGTACTTC
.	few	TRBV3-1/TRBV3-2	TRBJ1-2	CASSQGDNGYTF	TGTGCCAGCAGCCAAGGGGACAATGGCTACACCTTC
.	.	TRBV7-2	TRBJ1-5	CASSLGSGNNQPQHF	TGTGCCAGCAGCTTAGGGTCAGGAAACAATCAGCCCCAGCATTTT
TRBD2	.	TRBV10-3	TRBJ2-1	CAISESTLKVAGFLNNEQFF	TGTGCCATCAGTGAGTCGACTCTGAAGGTAGCGGGTTTCCTTAACAATGAGCAGTTCTTC
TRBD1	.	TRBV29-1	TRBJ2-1	CSVAGQGLGDEQFF	TGCAGCGTAGCAGGACAGGGCCTAGGGGATGAGCAGTTCTTC
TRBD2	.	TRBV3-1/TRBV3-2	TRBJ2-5	CASKILAGGFETQYF	TGTGCCAGCAAGATACTAGCGGGGGGGTTTGAGACCCAGTACTTC
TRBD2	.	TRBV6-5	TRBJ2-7	CASSYSVAGAYEQYF	TGTGCCAGCAGTTACTCCGTAGCGGGGGCCTACGAGCAGTACTTC
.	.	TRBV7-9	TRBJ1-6	CASSFPGNSPLHF	TGTGCCAGCAGCTTTCCAGGGAATTCACCCCTCCACTTT
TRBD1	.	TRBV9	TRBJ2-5	CASSGTGTGYETQYF	TGTGCCAGCAGCGGAACCGGGACAGGGTATGAGACCCAGTACTTC
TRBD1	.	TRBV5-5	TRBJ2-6	CASSMTGIAGANVLTF	TGTGCCAGCAGCATGACAGGGATAGCTGGGGCCAACGTCCTGACTTTC
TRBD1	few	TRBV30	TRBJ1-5	CAWSSGTGSAGNQPQHF	TGTGCCTGGAGTTCCGGGACAGGGAGCGCCGGCAATCAGCCCCAGCATTTT
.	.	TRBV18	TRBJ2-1	CASSPDKGGFEQFF	TGTGCCAGCTCACCAGACAAAGGAGGGTTTGAGCAGTTCTTC
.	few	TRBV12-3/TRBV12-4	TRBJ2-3	CASSPTHRDTQYF	TGTGCCAGCAGTCCGACACACCGAGATACGCAGTATTTT
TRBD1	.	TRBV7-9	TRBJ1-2	CASSRAGTGASTYGYTF	TGTGCCAGCAGCAGGGCCGGGACAGGGGCCTCCACCTATGGCTACACCTTC
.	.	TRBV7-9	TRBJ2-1	CASSLQGGMGYNEQFF	TGTGCCAGCAGCTTACAGGGCGGGATGGGCTACAATGAGCAGTTCTTC
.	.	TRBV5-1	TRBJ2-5	CASSLGAGEETQYF	TGCGCCAGCAGCCTCGGGGCAGGGGAAGAGACCCAGTACTTC
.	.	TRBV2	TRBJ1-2	CASRGQAGNYGYTF	TGTGCCAGCAGGGGCCAAGCAGGCAACTATGGCTACACCTTC
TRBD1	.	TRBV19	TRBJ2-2	CASSNRTGDGELFF	TGTGCCAGTAGTAATAGGACAGGGGACGGGGAGCTGTTTTTT
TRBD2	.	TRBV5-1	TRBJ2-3	CASSLGAGGSTDTQYF	TGCGCCAGCAGCTTGGGGGCGGGAGGATCCACAGATACGCAGTATTTT
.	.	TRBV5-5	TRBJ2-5	CASSSAGGVETQYF	TGTGCCAGCAGCAGCGCTGGGGGCGTGGAGACCCAGTACTTC
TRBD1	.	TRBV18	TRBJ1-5	CASSGGQGARNQPQHF	TGTGCCAGCTCAGGTGGACAGGGGGCAAGAAATCAGCCCCAGCATTTT
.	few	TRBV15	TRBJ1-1	CATSPGPNTEAFF	TGTGCCACCAGTCCAGGGCCAAACACTGAAGCTTTCTTT
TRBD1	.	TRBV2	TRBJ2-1	CASSETQGARGEQFF	TGTGCCAGCAGTGAAACACAGGGGGCGCGGGGTGAGCAGTTCTTC
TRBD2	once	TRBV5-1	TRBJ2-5	CASSSGASGRGETQYF	TGCGCCAGCAGCTCAGGAGCCAGCGGGAGGGGGGAGACCCAGTACTTC
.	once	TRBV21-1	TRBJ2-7	CASKNRPLSEQYF	TGTGCCAGCAAAAACCGCCCGTTGAGCGAGCAGTACTTC
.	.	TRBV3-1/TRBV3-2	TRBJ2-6	CASSHDSHSGANVLTF	TGTGCCAGCAGCCATGACAGCCACTCTGGGGCCAACGTCCTGACTTTC
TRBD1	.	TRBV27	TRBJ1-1	CASSSLWGQPTMRTEAFF	TGTGCCAGCAGTAGCCTCTGGGGACAGCCAACTATGAGGACTGAAGCTTTCTTT
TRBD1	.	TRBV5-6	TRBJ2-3	CASSPGTALRTDTQYF	TGTGCCAGCAGCCCCGGGACAGCCCTCCGCACAGATACGCAGTATTTT